This T cell receptor beta chain was documented in a study of shared clonotypes between healthy human individuals. General study results and limits: Naive CD4 clonotype sharing across a few donors was approximately 5%.

Healthy HIV-negative adults without recent acute infections or vaccinations served as donors. Into CD45RA+ naive and CD45RA-negative memory subsets, the CD4+ cells were split. This table comes from immunoSEQ multiplex PCR, and its TCRdb copy is limited to in-frame clones, with some not included. The sample consists of about 730,000 clones, approximately 72% of them appearing once. Worth noting for this clone: Its specificity is not known.

The sequence derives from a woman in her 30s in good health. The sample taken for sequencing was memory CD4+ T cells sorted from blood. The subset denotes: CD45RA-negative fraction.

The CDR3 here is CASSGTLLAGVTGELFF. CDR3 nucleotide sequence: TGTGCCAGCAGTGGAACCTTACTAGCGGGAGTCACCGGGGAGCTGTTTTTT. The chain uses TRBV6-1 and TRBJ2-2, with 11 bases fitting TRBD2. The ends lost 4 bases at V and 4 bases at J; junction bases unmatched: 8. Germline values: CDR1 MNHNS, CDR2 SASEGT. The CDR3 covers 17 residues.